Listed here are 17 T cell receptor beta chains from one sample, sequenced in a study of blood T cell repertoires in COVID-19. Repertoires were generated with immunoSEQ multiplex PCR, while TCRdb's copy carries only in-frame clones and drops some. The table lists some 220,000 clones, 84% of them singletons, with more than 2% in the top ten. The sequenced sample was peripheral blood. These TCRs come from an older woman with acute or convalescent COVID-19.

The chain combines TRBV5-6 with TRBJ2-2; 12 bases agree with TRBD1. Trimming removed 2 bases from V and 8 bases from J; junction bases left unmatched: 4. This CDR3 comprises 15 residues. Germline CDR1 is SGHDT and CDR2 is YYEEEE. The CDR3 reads CASSFGTGGVGELFF. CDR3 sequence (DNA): TGTGCCAGCAGCTTCGGGACAGGGGGCGTTGGGGAGCTGTTTTTT. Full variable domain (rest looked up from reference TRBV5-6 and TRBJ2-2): DAGVTQSPTHLIKTRGQQVTLRCSPKSGHDTVSWYQQALGQGPQFIFQYYEEEERQRGNFPDRFSGHQFPNYSSELNVNALLLGDSALYLCASSFGTGGVGELFFGEGSRLTVL.

The CDR3 DNA is TGTGCCAGTAGTATTTCCCGGACAGGGTCGGCTGGAAACACCATATATTTT. Translated, it gives CASSISRTGSAGNTIYF. V is TRBV19 and J is TRBJ1-3, with 8 bases matching TRBD1. The CDR3 is 17 residues long. Trimming cost V 3 bases and J 2 bases; bases outside gene matches: 9. Germline CDR1 is LNHDA and CDR2 is SQIVND (reference sequence).

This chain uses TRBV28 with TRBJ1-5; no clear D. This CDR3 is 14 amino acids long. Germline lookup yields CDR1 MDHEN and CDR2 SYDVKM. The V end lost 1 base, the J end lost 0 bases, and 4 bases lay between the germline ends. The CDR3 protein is CASSLYYSNQPQHF. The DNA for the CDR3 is TGTGCCAGCAGTTTATATTATAGCAATCAGCCCCAGCATTTT.

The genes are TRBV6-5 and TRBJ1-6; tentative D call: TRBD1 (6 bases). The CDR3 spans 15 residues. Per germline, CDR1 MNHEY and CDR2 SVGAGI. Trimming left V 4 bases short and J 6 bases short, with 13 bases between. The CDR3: CASSSANRANSPLHF. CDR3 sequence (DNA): TGTGCCAGCAGTTCCGCAAACAGGGCTAATTCACCCCTCCACTTT.

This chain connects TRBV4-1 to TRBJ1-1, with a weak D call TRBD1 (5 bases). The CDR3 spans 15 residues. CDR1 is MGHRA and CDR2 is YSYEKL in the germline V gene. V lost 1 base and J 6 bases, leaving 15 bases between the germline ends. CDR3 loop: CASSQVEQVGAEAFF. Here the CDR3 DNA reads TGCGCCAGCAGCCAAGTTGAACAGGTAGGGGCTGAAGCTTTCTTT.

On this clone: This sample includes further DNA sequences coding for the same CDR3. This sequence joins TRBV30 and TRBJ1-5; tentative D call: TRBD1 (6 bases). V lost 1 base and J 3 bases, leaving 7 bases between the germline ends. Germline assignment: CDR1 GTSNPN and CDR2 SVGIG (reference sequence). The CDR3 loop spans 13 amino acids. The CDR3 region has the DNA TGTGCCTGGAGTGCAGGGGACAATCAGCCCCAGCATTTT. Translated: CAWSAGDNQPQHF.

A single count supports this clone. The CDR3 sequence is CASSLEQGSYEQYF. CDR3 sequence (DNA): TGCGCCAGCAGCTTGGAACAGGGCTCCTACGAGCAGTACTTC. The V call is TRBV5-1, the J call TRBJ2-7, with D tentatively TRBD1 (6 bases). From germline, CDR1 is SGHRS and CDR2 YFSETQ. V dropped 0 bases and J dropped 0 bases, with 7 bases sitting between them. CDR3 size: 14 residues. Full variable domain (remainder filled in from reference TRBV5-1 and TRBJ2-7): KAGVTQTPRYLIKTRGQQVTLSCSPISGHRSVSWYQQTPGQGLQFLFEYFSETQRNKGNFPGRFSGRQFSNSRSEMNVSTLELGDSALYLCASSLEQGSYEQYFGPGTRLTVT.

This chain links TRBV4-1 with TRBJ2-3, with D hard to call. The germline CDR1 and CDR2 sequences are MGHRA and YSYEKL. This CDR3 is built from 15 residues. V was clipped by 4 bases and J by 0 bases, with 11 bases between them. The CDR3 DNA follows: TGCGCCAGCAGCCGGTTGCTCCAGAGCACAGATACGCAGTATTTT. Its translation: CASSRLLQSTDTQYF.

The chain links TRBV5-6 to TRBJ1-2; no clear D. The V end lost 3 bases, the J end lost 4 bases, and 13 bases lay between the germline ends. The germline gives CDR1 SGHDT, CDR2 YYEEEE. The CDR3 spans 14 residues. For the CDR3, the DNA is TGTGCCAGCAGCTGGGTAGAGGCGGGCTATGGCTACACCTTC. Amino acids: CASSWVEAGYGYTF.

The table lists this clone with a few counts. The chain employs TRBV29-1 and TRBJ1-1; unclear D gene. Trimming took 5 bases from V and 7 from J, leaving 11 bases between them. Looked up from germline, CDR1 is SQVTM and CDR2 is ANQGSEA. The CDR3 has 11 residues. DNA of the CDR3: TGCAGCGTTCGATCGCCGGGTGAAGCTTTCTTT. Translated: CSVRSPGEAFF.

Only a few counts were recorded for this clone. The CDR3 coding sequence is TGTGCCAGCAGCGTAGGGACTAGCGGGGTTGCCTACGAGCAGTACTTC. Amino acids: CASSVGTSGVAYEQYF. The chain joins TRBV9 to TRBJ2-7; TRBD2 matches at 12 bases. CDR3 length: 16 residues. Germline-derived CDR1 and CDR2 are SGDLS and YYNGEE. V shed 0 bases and J 2 bases; nucleotides not matched to a gene: 3.

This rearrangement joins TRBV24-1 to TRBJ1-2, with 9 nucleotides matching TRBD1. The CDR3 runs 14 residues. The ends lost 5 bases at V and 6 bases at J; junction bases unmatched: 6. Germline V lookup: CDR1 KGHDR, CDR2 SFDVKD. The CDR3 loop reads CATSGSGTGHGYTF. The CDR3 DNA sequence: TGTGCCACCAGTGGTTCCGGGACAGGGCATGGCTACACCTTC.

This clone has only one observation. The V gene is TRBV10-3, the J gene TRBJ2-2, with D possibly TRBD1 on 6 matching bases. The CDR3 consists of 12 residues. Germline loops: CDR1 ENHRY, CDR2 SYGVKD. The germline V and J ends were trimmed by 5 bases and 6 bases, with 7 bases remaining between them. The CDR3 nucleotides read TGTGCCATCAGTCCAGGGGCCGGGGAGCTGTTTTTT. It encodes CAISPGAGELFF.

The CDR3 coding sequence is TGTGCCAGCAGTCGTGGACAGGACTATGGCTACACCTTC. Translated, it gives CASSRGQDYGYTF. This sequence joins TRBV6-5 and TRBJ1-2, with 7 bases that match TRBD1. CDR1 MNHEY and CDR2 SVGAGI come from the germline V gene. V shed 5 bases and J 3 bases; nucleotides not matched to a gene: 3. The CDR3 has 13 residues.

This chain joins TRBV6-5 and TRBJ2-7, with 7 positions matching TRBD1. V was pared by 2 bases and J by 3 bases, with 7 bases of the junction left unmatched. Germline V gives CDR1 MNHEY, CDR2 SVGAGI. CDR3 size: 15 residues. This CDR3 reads CASSYRGQGVYEQYF. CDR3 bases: TGTGCCAGCAGTTACAGGGGGCAGGGCGTCTACGAGCAGTACTTC.

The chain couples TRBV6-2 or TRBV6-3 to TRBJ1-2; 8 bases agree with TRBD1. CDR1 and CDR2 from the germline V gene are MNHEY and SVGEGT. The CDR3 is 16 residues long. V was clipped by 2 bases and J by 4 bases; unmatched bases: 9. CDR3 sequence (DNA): TGTGCCAGCAGTTACACCTGGACAGGGCGTTCCTATGGCTACACCTTC. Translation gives CASSYTWTGRSYGYTF.

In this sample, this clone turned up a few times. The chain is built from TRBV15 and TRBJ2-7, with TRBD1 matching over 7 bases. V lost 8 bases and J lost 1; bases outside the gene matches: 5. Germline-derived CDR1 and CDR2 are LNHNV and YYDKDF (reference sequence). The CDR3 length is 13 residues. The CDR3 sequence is CATGRGLSYEQYF. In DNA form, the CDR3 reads TGTGCCACCGGTAGGGGGCTATCCTACGAGCAGTACTTC.